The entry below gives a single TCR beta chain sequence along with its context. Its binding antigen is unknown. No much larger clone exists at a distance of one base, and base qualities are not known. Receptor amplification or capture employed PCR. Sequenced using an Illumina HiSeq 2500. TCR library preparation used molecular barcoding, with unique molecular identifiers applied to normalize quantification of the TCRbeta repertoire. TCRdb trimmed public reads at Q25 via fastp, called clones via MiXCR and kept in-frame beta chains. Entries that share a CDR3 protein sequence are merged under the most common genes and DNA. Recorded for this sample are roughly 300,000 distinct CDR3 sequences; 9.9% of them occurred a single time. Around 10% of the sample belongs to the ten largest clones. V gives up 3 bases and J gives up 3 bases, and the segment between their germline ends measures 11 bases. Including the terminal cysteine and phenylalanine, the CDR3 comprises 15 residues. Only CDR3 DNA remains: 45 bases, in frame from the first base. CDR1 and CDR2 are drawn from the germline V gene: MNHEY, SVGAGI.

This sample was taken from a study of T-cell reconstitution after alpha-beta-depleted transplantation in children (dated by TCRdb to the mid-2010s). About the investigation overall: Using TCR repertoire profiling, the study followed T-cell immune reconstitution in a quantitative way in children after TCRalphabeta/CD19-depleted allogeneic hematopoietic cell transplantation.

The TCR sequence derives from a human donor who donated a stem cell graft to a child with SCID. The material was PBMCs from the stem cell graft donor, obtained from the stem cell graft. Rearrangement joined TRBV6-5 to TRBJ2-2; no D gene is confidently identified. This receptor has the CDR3 CASSYMGSYTGELFF. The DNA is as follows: TGTGCCAGCAGTTATATGGGATCCTACACCGGGGAGCTGTTTTTT.